These 17 T cell receptor beta chains originate from one sample sequenced in a study of blood T cell repertoires in COVID-19. The repertoire was sequenced with immunoSEQ multiplex PCR; TCRdb's copy has only in-frame clones and lacks some. The sample shows some 180,000 clones, around 83% of them seen only once. Material: peripheral blood. The source of these receptors is a woman in her 70s who had recovered from COVID-19.

The chain has TRBV7-8 and TRBJ1-4; TRBD1 is a possible D gene (5 bases). Germline V lookup: CDR1 SGHVS, CDR2 FQNEAQ. V was clipped by 7 bases and J by 7 bases, with 16 bases between them. There are 14 residues in the CDR3. CDR3 in DNA: TGTGCCAGCACTATGAGGCAGGGTCGTGAAAAACTGTTTTTT. Protein sequence: CASTMRQGREKLFF. Drawing the rest from reference TRBV7-8 and TRBJ1-4, the complete variable domain is GAGVSQSPRYKVAKRGQDVALRCDPISGHVSLFWYQQALGQGPEFLTYFQNEAQLDKSGLPSDRFFAERPEGSVSTLKIQRTQQEDSAVYLCASTMRQGREKLFFGSGTQLSVL.

V gene TRBV5-6 combines with J gene TRBJ2-1, with 10 bases that match TRBD2. V lost 4 bases and J lost 5; bases outside the gene matches: 9. The CDR3 covers 16 residues. Germline CDR1 is SGHDT and CDR2 is YYEEEE. CDR3 amino acids: CASSPPSGRVHNEQFF. The CDR3 DNA is TGTGCCAGCAGCCCCCCAAGCGGGAGGGTCCACAATGAGCAGTTCTTC.

CDR3: CASSPSIQGTRYTEAFF. For the CDR3, the DNA is TGTGCCAGCAGCCCAAGTATTCAGGGCACAAGGTACACTGAAGCTTTCTTT. V gene TRBV9 combines with J gene TRBJ1-1, with a tentative D call TRBD1 (5 bases). This CDR3 contains 17 residues. Germline V gives CDR1 SGDLS, CDR2 YYNGEE. Trimming shortened V by 4 bases and J by 3 bases, and 22 bases separated the two germline ends.

V usage is TRBV5-4 and J usage is TRBJ2-2, with 8 bases aligning to TRBD1. Germline V gene sequence: CDR1 SGHNT, CDR2 YYREEE (reference sequence). This CDR3 is 14 amino acids long. V shed 5 bases, J shed 6 bases, and the junction held 6 bases outside the gene matches. CDR3 loop: CASSSGQASGELFF. As DNA, the CDR3 is TGTGCCAGCAGTTCGGGACAGGCCTCCGGGGAGCTGTTTTTT.

This sequence joins TRBV19 and TRBJ2-2; the match to TRBD1 covers 8 bases. V trimming: 4 bases; J trimming: 6 bases; junction bases outside the gene matches: 7. From germline, CDR1 is LNHDA and CDR2 SQIVND (reference sequence). The CDR3 covers 15 residues. CDR3 sequence: CASSRGRQGSGELFF. Here the CDR3 DNA reads TGTGCCAGTAGTAGGGGGCGACAGGGGTCCGGGGAGCTGTTTTTT. The whole variable domain, filled in from reference TRBV19 and TRBJ2-2, reads DGGITQSPKYLFRKEGQNVTLSCEQNLNHDAMYWYRQDPGQGLRLIYYSQIVNDFQKGDIAEGYSVSREKKESFPLTVTSAQKNPTAFYLCASSRGRQGSGELFFGEGSRLTVL.

The chain has TRBV6-2 or TRBV6-3 and TRBJ2-3; D ambiguous. Germline V gene data show CDR1 as MNHEY and CDR2 as SVGEGT. The CDR3 contains 15 residues. Between the trimmed V and J ends, which lost 2 bases and 0 bases, there was a span of 9 bases. CDR3 nucleotides: TGTGCCAGCAGTTACGGCCGCCCCAGCACAGATACGCAGTATTTT. Protein product: CASSYGRPSTDTQYF.

The chain links TRBV20-1 to TRBJ2-3; D possibly corresponds to TRBD2 (7 bases). The germline V gene encodes CDR1 DFQATT and CDR2 SNEGSKA (reference sequence). V was cut by 3 bases and J by 4 bases, with 14 bases left in between. CDR3 length equals 14 residues. CDR3 sequence (DNA): TGCAGTGCTAGTTGGGGGGGGGCGCCAGATACGCAGTATTTT. It encodes CSASWGGAPDTQYF.

CDR3 in amino acids: CASSSPDLMENTEAFF. The CDR3 nucleotides read TGTGCCAGCAGCTCTCCGGACTTGATGGAGAACACTGAAGCTTTCTTT. The J gene is TRBJ1-1, the V gene TRBV28; D is uncertain. The CDR3 runs 16 residues. V lost 6 bases, J lost 1 base, and 18 bases lay in between. Per germline, CDR1 MDHEN and CDR2 SYDVKM.

This clone was recorded only once. This rearrangement joins TRBV9 to TRBJ2-3, with D possibly matching TRBD2 (6 bases). The germline V gene has CDR1 SGDLS and CDR2 YYNGEE. CDR3 length equals 14 residues. The V end lost 1 base, the J end lost 4 bases, and 10 bases lay between the germline ends. CDR3: CASSVLGGADTQYF. CDR3 DNA sequence: TGTGCCAGCAGCGTACTGGGCGGGGCAGATACGCAGTATTTT.

V gene TRBV2 combines with J gene TRBJ2-4; TRBD1 matches at 8 bases. Germline assignment: CDR1 SNHLY and CDR2 FYNNEI. The CDR3 extends over 14 amino acids. After removal of 6 bases from V and 8 bases from J, the junction contained 9 bases not matched to a gene. The CDR3 loop reads CASRRGQADHIQYF. CDR3 nucleotide sequence: TGTGCCAGCAGGAGGGGACAGGCGGATCACATTCAGTACTTC.

The J gene is TRBJ1-2, the V gene TRBV7-2; 7 bases fit TRBD1. The length of the CDR3 is 12 residues. CDR1 SGHTA and CDR2 FQGNSA come from the germline V gene. V was pared by 5 bases and J by 6 bases, with 3 bases of the junction left unmatched. Here the CDR3 DNA reads TGTGCCAGCAGCCAGGGGGGCCATGGCTACACCTTC. Translation gives CASSQGGHGYTF.

This rearrangement joins TRBV11-2 to TRBJ1-4, with D unresolved. There are 14 residues in the CDR3. With 5 bases removed from V and 3 bases from J, the gap between germline ends came to 10 bases. The germline gives CDR1 SGHAT, CDR2 FQNNGV. The CDR3 coding sequence is TGTGCCAGCAGCGAGCTGCATGCTAATGAAAAACTGTTTTTT. This encodes CASSELHANEKLFF. The whole variable domain, remainder taken from reference TRBV11-2 and TRBJ1-4, is EAGVAQSPRYKIIEKRQSVAFWCNPISGHATLYWYQQILGQGPKLLIQFQNNGVVDDSQLPKDRFSAERLKGVDSTLKIQPAKLEDSAVYLCASSELHANEKLFFGSGTQLSVL.

The chain uses TRBV18 and TRBJ2-3; perhaps TRBD1 as D (6 bases). CDR1 and CDR2 from the germline V gene are KGHSH and LQKENI. There are 15 residues in the CDR3. V was clipped by 3 bases and J by 2 bases, with 12 bases between them. The CDR3 loop is CASSPETGSTDTQYF. CDR3 in DNA: TGTGCCAGCTCACCCGAGACAGGTTCCACAGATACGCAGTATTTT.

This clone was picked up many times. This chain links TRBV11-2 with TRBJ2-5, with a possible D match to TRBD1 (7 bases). Germline assignment: CDR1 SGHAT and CDR2 FQNNGV. V gave up 5 bases and J gave up 4 bases, with 14 bases separating them. The length of the CDR3 is 14 residues. In DNA, the CDR3 is TGTGCCAGCAGCACCCGACAGGGAGGAGAGACCCAGTACTTC. Its translation: CASSTRQGGETQYF.

This chain connects TRBV19 to TRBJ1-1; 7 nucleotides agree with TRBD1. Germline V lookup: CDR1 LNHDA, CDR2 SQIVND (reference sequence). Trimming at V came to 8 bases and at J to 3 bases, leaving 6 bases not matched to a gene. The CDR3 runs 13 residues. In DNA form, the CDR3 reads TGTGCCAGTTCTAGGGGGCGGGACACTGAAGCTTTCTTT. Residues: CASSRGRDTEAFF.

The chain links TRBV11-2 to TRBJ1-2; D gene ambiguous. Germline V lookup: CDR1 SGHAT, CDR2 FQNNGV. V was trimmed by 5 bases and J by 5 bases, leaving 12 bases between them. CDR3 length: 13 amino acids. CDR3 coding DNA: TGTGCCAGCAGCCCTCTTTCGGGGTATGGCTACACCTTC. It translates to CASSPLSGYGYTF.

The rearrangement links TRBV3-1 (or the pseudogene TRBV3-2) to TRBJ2-1, with TRBD2 matching over 10 bases. CDR3 length equals 15 residues. V trimming: 4 bases; J trimming: 2 bases; junction bases outside the gene matches: 2. CDR1 and CDR2 from the germline V gene are LGHDT and YNNKEL (reference sequence). The CDR3 protein is CASSRTSGTYNEQFF. CDR3 sequence (DNA): TGTGCCAGCAGCCGGACTAGCGGAACCTACAATGAGCAGTTCTTC.